These 18 T cell receptor beta chains came from one sample sequenced in a study of OX40 agonist ivuxolimab in advanced cancers. Generated by immunoSEQ multiplex PCR, the TCRdb table keeps only in-frame clones and is missing some. The repertoire has around 100,000 clones, roughly 87% of them found once; the top ten carry approximately 0.3%. The sample in question was CD4+ or CD8+ T cells sorted from blood, obtained in a trial of the OX40 agonist ivuxolimab. All receptors derive from an adult with an advanced solid tumor such as melanoma, head and neck, liver or kidney cancer.

The V gene is TRBV9, the J gene TRBJ2-3; 8 bases align to TRBD1. Per the germline V gene, CDR1 is SGDLS and CDR2 is YYNGEE. The J segment lost 2 bases and the V segment lost 0 bases, leaving 8 bases of the junction unmatched. The CDR3 runs 17 residues. DNA for the CDR3: TGTGCCAGCAGCGTAGGAACCCCAGGGGGCCCCACAGATACGCAGTATTTT. The encoded protein is CASSVGTPGGPTDTQYF.

CDR3 nucleotide sequence: TGTGCCTGGAGCGAGGGGGCTAGCGGGGGATTTACCTCCTACAATGAGCAGTTCTTC. This codes for CAWSEGASGGFTSYNEQFF. The V gene is TRBV30, the J gene TRBJ2-1; TRBD2 aligns across 10 bases. The germline V gene has CDR1 GTSNPN and CDR2 SVGIG (reference sequence). The trim removed 3 bases at V and 0 bases at J, leaving 14 bases unmatched. The CDR3 has 19 residues.

V gene TRBV6-1 combines with J gene TRBJ2-1; 9 nucleotides agree with TRBD1. The junction had 9 bases not matched to a gene; V was cut back by 6 bases and J by 6 bases. There are 15 residues in the CDR3. From germline, CDR1 is MNHNS and CDR2 SASEGT. The CDR3 DNA reads as TGTGCCAGCAGCGTACAACAGGGGGCGGTCAATGAGCAGTTCTTC. This codes for CASSVQQGAVNEQFF.

The V and J genes are TRBV6-1 and TRBJ2-3; D uncertain. The CDR3 consists of 14 residues. V dropped 2 bases and J dropped 5 bases, with 11 bases sitting between them. Germline CDR1 MNHNS, CDR2 SASEGT. CDR3 nucleotide sequence: TGTGCCAGCAGTGAAAGGGCCGGGTTAGATACGCAGTATTTT. The encoded protein is CASSERAGLDTQYF.

The chain employs TRBV11-3 and TRBJ2-7; 11 bases fit TRBD2. The CDR3 totals 14 residues. Germline lookup yields CDR1 SGHNT and CDR2 YENEEA. J was trimmed by 4 bases and V by 4 bases; bases with no gene match: 3. The DNA of the CDR3 is TGTGCCAGCAGCTCGGGACTAGCGGATTACGAGCAGTACTTC. Its translation is CASSSGLADYEQYF.

V is TRBV18 and J is TRBJ1-1; D unclear. Germline CDR1 KGHSH, CDR2 LQKENI. The CDR3 contains 13 residues. V was pared by 3 bases and J by 3 bases, with 8 bases between. This CDR3 reads CASSPGTDTEAFF. The CDR3 DNA is TGTGCCAGCTCACCGGGTACCGACACTGAAGCTTTCTTT.

The gene calls are TRBV2 and TRBJ2-6; 7 nucleotides line up with TRBD1. With 8 bases clipped from V and 3 bases from J, the junction kept 7 bases outside the gene matches. Germline assignment: CDR1 SNHLY and CDR2 FYNNEI. This CDR3 has 15 amino acids. Here the CDR3 reads CASDIQGVGANVLTF. The CDR3 DNA reads as TGTGCCAGCGATATTCAGGGGGTTGGGGCCAACGTCCTGACTTTC.

The gene calls are TRBV7-9 and TRBJ2-5, with D tentatively TRBD1 (6 bases). V lost 5 bases and J lost 3, with 13 bases in between. The CDR3 covers 14 residues. Germline CDR1 reads SEHNR; CDR2 reads FQNEAQ (reference sequence). The CDR3 region has the DNA TGTGCCAGCAGCCTTCGGACAGAAAAAGAGACCCAGTACTTC. Protein product: CASSLRTEKETQYF.

The chain uses TRBV15 and TRBJ2-5, with D unresolved. Germline CDR1 and CDR2: LNHNV and YYDKDF (reference sequence). The V end was cut by 4 bases, the J end by 0 bases, with 9 bases between. This CDR3 spans 14 amino acids. In DNA form, the CDR3 reads TGTGCCACCAGCATCTGGGGTAACCAAGAGACCCAGTACTTC. Translating it yields CATSIWGNQETQYF.

The chain carries TRBV5-8 and TRBJ2-7; TRBD2 aligns across 7 bases. The CDR3 spans 14 residues. With 3 bases clipped from V and 2 bases from J, the junction kept 5 bases outside the gene matches. Germline CDR1 is SGHTS and CDR2 is YDEGEE. The CDR3 spells CASSSSGIPYEQYF. The CDR3, as DNA: TGTGCCAGCAGCTCTAGCGGAATTCCCTACGAGCAGTACTTC.

V is TRBV10-3 and J is TRBJ1-4; 8 nucleotides line up with TRBD1. V dropped 0 bases and J dropped 8; count of bases not matched to a gene: 5. The CDR3 covers 15 residues. CDR1 is ENHRY and CDR2 is SYGVKD in the germline V gene. CDR3 bases: TGTGCCATCAGTGAGTCGCAGGGGGCGAGGGAAAAACTGTTTTTT. It codes for CAISESQGAREKLFF.

The chain couples TRBV13 to TRBJ2-5; D might be TRBD1 or TRBD2, each matching 5 bases. V gave up 5 bases and J gave up 0 bases, with 7 bases separating them. CDR1 PRHDT and CDR2 FYEKMQ come from the germline V gene (reference sequence). This CDR3 is built from 13 residues. The CDR3 sequence: CASSVGHQETQYF. The CDR3, as DNA: TGTGCCAGCAGCGTGGGACACCAAGAGACCCAGTACTTC.

The chain has TRBV7-2 and TRBJ1-5; weak D call: TRBD1 (6 bases). V was cut by 0 bases and J by 6 bases, with 15 bases left in between. The CDR3 extends over 16 amino acids. The germline gives CDR1 SGHTA, CDR2 FQGNSA. The CDR3 DNA reads as TGTGCCAGCAGCTTAGCGGCCAGGGGAATAAGTCAGCCCCAGCATTTT. Its translation: CASSLAARGISQPQHF.

The genes are TRBV9 and TRBJ1-1, with D hard to call. The CDR3 contains 14 residues. Trimming left V 1 base short and J 1 base short, with 8 bases between. Germline values: CDR1 SGDLS, CDR2 YYNGEE. The CDR3 spells CASSVLTENTEAFF. For the CDR3, the DNA is TGTGCCAGCAGCGTACTAACAGAGAACACTGAAGCTTTCTTT.

J is TRBJ2-1 and V is TRBV2; D unclear. This CDR3 is built from 13 residues. Trimming removed 5 bases from V and 5 bases from J, with 10 bases in between. The germline CDR1 and CDR2 sequences are SNHLY and FYNNEI. In nucleotides, the CDR3 is TGTGCCAGCAGTCAGGCCATAAACAATGAGCAGTTCTTC. This sequence encodes CASSQAINNEQFF. The full variable domain, in which reference TRBV2 and TRBJ2-1 provide the parts outside the CDR3, is EPEVTQTPSHQVTQMGQEVILRCVPISNHLYFYWYRQILGQKVEFLVSFYNNEISEKSEIFDDQFSVERPDGSNFTLKIRSTKLEDSAMYFCASSQAINNEQFFGPGTRLTVL.

This chain uses TRBV19 with TRBJ1-5, with D maybe TRBD1 (5 bases). The germline gives CDR1 LNHDA, CDR2 SQIVND (reference sequence). Deletions cut 7 bases from V and 0 bases from J, with 13 bases between. There are 15 residues in the CDR3. CDR3 nucleotides: TGTGCCAGTACCCGGGGGGTTTATAGCAATCAGCCCCAGCATTTT. This translates into CASTRGVYSNQPQHF.

The CDR3 DNA follows: TGTGCCAGCAGTGAAGCAGGGGGCACTGAAGCTTTCTTT. It yields the protein CASSEAGGTEAFF. J is TRBJ1-1 and V is TRBV25-1; 7 bases agree with TRBD1. Trimming took 2 bases from V and 4 from J; bases not matched to a gene: 1. This CDR3 is 13 amino acids long. Germline values: CDR1 MGHDK, CDR2 SYGVNS. Full variable domain (missing parts from reference TRBV25-1 and TRBJ1-1): EADIYQTPRYLVIGTGKKITLECSQTMGHDKMYWYQQDPGMELHLIHYSYGVNSTEKGDLSSESTVSRIRTEHFPLTLESARPSHTSQYLCASSEAGGTEAFFGQGTRLTVV.

The chain couples TRBV6-5 to TRBJ1-4, with 7 bases lining up with TRBD1. The CDR3 runs 15 residues. From germline, CDR1 is MNHEY and CDR2 SVGAGI. V lost 4 bases and J lost 8; bases outside the gene matches: 10. CDR3 region: CASSSPSTGNEKLFF. CDR3 sequence (DNA): TGTGCCAGCAGTTCCCCCTCGACAGGGAACGAAAAACTGTTTTTT.